The 8 T cell receptor beta chains below all came from one sample that was sequenced in a study of molecular identifiers for immune sequencing clone quantification. TCRdb ran MiXCR on the PCR reads and lists one entry per CDR3 protein. The sample shows 97,000 or so distinct CDR3 sequences, roughly a quarter of them seen only once. The source material was naive CD8+ T cells from blood, with Jurkat cell RNA spiked in. Documented subset: FACS-sorted CD8+CD4-CCR7+CD45RA+ naive T cells. The receptor set was obtained from a human donor in good health. Some libraries in this study had Jurkat cell RNA spiked in.

Concerning this clonotype: A much larger clone sits a single nucleotide away, making a read error possible. V gene TRBV28 combines with J gene TRBJ2-7; the D call may be TRBD1 or TRBD2 (6 bases each). Germline V lookup: CDR1 MDHEN, CDR2 SYDVKM. The CDR3 is 13 residues long. V gave up 3 bases and J gave up 6 bases, with 12 bases separating them. The CDR3 sequence is CASSFRGRVEQYF. The CDR3, as DNA: TGTGCCAGCAGTTTCCGGGGGCGCGTCGAGCAGTACTTC.

Remarks on this clonotype: This may arise from a read error, as a much more abundant clone is one base away. The chain links TRBV4-3 to TRBJ2-7; TRBD2 matches at 10 bases. CDR3 length: 13 amino acids. The germline V gene encodes CDR1 LGHNA and CDR2 YSLEER. In nucleotides, the CDR3 is TGCGCCAGCAGCAGGACTAGCGGCTACGGGCAGTACTTC. Its translation: CASSRTSGYGQYF.

This clonotype was observed a few times. This chain links TRBV12-3 or TRBV12-4 with TRBJ2-5, with D uncertain. The CDR3 is made up of 13 amino acids. The ends were cut back, 1 base at V and 2 bases at J, with 5 bases in the middle. Here the CDR3 DNA reads TGTGCCAGCAGTTTAGTCGGACAAGAGACCCAGTACTTC. Protein sequence: CASSLVGQETQYF.

This clonotype was seen repeatedly, ten times or more. The V and J genes are TRBV4-1 and TRBJ2-7, with 8 bases lining up with TRBD1. The junction had 9 bases not matched to a gene; V was cut back by 2 bases and J by 3 bases. The CDR3 spans 16 residues. Germline V lookup: CDR1 MGHRA, CDR2 YSYEKL. CDR3 loop: CASSQTRTGYLYEQYF. In DNA, the CDR3 is TGCGCCAGCAGCCAAACCCGGACAGGGTATCTCTACGAGCAGTACTTC.

This clonotype was seen only a few times. The chain combines TRBV4-3 with TRBJ2-1, with a possible D match to TRBD2 (7 bases). The CDR3 totals 16 residues. The ends were cut back, 0 bases at V and 5 bases at J, with 14 bases in the middle. Germline CDR1 LGHNA, CDR2 YSLEER. Here the CDR3 reads CASSQDYRGAHNEQFF. The CDR3 nucleotides are TGCGCCAGCAGCCAAGATTACCGGGGGGCACACAATGAGCAGTTCTTC.

This chain links TRBV3-1 with TRBJ2-5, with 13 bases fitting TRBD2. The junction had 16 bases not matched to a gene; V was cut back by 4 bases and J by 2 bases. Germline CDR1 LGHDT, CDR2 YNNKEL (reference sequence). There are 20 residues in the CDR3. The CDR3 bases are TGTGCCAGCAGCCTTACGCGGTCGGGACTAGCGGGGACTAAGCAAGAGACCCAGTACTTC. Encoded protein: CASSLTRSGLAGTKQETQYF.

Turning to this clonotype: The junction and the germline gene differ at one end; a read error may be behind it. The gene calls are TRBV4-2 and TRBJ2-1, with TRBD1 identical over 7 bases. The CDR3 sequence is 16 residues long. Germline V gene data show CDR1 as LGHNA and CDR2 as YNFKEQ. The CDR3 DNA reads as TGTGCCAGCAAAGCCGAGGACAGGAGCTCCTCCAATGAGCAGTTCTTC. Translated: CASKAEDRSSSNEQFF.

The rearrangement uses TRBV2 and TRBJ2-2; D tentatively fits TRBD1 or TRBD2 (6 bases each). Germline loops: CDR1 SNHLY, CDR2 FYNNEI. Between the trimmed V and J ends, which lost 10 bases and 0 bases, there was a span of 12 bases. This CDR3 comprises 14 residues. The CDR3 spells CAIQRGANTGELFF. CDR3 nucleotide sequence: TGTGCCATCCAGAGGGGGGCGAACACCGGGGAGCTGTTTTTT.